These 8 T cell receptor beta chains share one sample of origin, sequenced in a study of blood T cell repertoires in COVID-19. TCRdb keeps only in-frame clones here, not all; method: immunoSEQ multiplex PCR. This table holds more than 400,000 clones, 90% found once. The material sequenced was PBMCs or T cells enriched from blood (not recorded which). Every receptor here comes from a man younger than 30 who had recovered from COVID-19.

The chain combines TRBV6-4 with TRBJ2-3, with 8 bases identical to TRBD2. The V and J ends lost 2 bases and 4 bases, in that order; junction bases with no gene match: 2. Germline V gene sequence: CDR1 MRHNA, CDR2 SNTAGT. The CDR3 covers 14 residues. CDR3 DNA sequence: TGTGCCAGCAGTGACGGAGCGGGAGCAGATACGCAGTATTTT. Protein product: CASSDGAGADTQYF.

The chain is built from TRBV10-2 and TRBJ1-2; 9 bases are shared with TRBD1. Germline values: CDR1 WSHSY, CDR2 SAAADI. The CDR3 is 14 residues long. The junction had 7 bases not matched to a gene; V was cut back by 8 bases and J by 3 bases. The CDR3 loop is CASGTGKGYYGYTF. The CDR3 nucleotides are TGCGCCAGCGGGACAGGGAAAGGTTACTATGGCTACACCTTC.

This clone was seen just once. The rearrangement joins TRBV5-6 to TRBJ2-5; 13 positions agree with TRBD2. The CDR3 is made up of 16 amino acids. Germline trimming cut 0 bases from V and 4 bases from J; bases unmatched to any gene: 3. Germline CDR1 reads SGHDT; CDR2 reads YYEEEE. DNA of the CDR3: TGTGCCAGCAGCTTGGGAGGACTAGCGGGAGCAGAGACCCAGTACTTC. This encodes CASSLGGLAGAETQYF.

This sequence joins TRBV30 and TRBJ2-7; D uncertain. The V end lost 2 bases, the J end lost 5 bases, and 10 bases lay between the germline ends. Germline CDR1 GTSNPN, CDR2 SVGIG (reference sequence). The CDR3 length is 12 residues. The CDR3 reads CAWSTAANEQYF. CDR3 coding DNA: TGTGCCTGGAGTACGGCGGCAAACGAGCAGTACTTC. Complete variable domain (other parts from reference TRBV30 and TRBJ2-7): SQTIHQWPATLVQPVGSPLSLECTVEGTSNPNLYWYRQAAGRGLQLLFYSVGIGQISSEVPQNLSASRPQDRQFILSSKKLLLSDSGFYLCAWSTAANEQYFGPGTRLTVT.

The chain is built from TRBV27 and TRBJ1-2, with 7 bases matching TRBD1. After removal of 4 bases from V and 5 bases from J, the junction contained 4 bases not matched to a gene. CDR3 length: 13 residues. Per the germline V gene, CDR1 is MNHEY and CDR2 is SMNVEV (reference sequence). CDR3 sequence (DNA): TGTGCCAGCAGTTCGACAGGGAAGTATGGCTACACCTTC. Translated, it gives CASSSTGKYGYTF.

The V call is TRBV4-1, the J call TRBJ2-7, with TRBD2 matching over 9 bases. V dropped 1 base and J dropped 6; count of bases not matched to a gene: 10. Germline V gene lookup returns CDR1 MGHRA and CDR2 YSYEKL. The CDR3 length is 16 residues. CDR3 DNA sequence: TGCGCCAGCAGCCAAGGGGCGGGAGGGCCAAATTTCGAGCAGTACTTC. Protein product: CASSQGAGGPNFEQYF.

This clone came up a few times. This sequence joins TRBV5-1 and TRBJ1-6; the match to TRBD1 covers 9 bases. V gave up 2 bases and J gave up 10 bases; unmatched junction bases: 13. This CDR3 has 17 amino acids. Germline V gene sequence: CDR1 SGHRS, CDR2 YFSETQ. The CDR3 DNA sequence: TGCGCCAGCAGCTTTACAAGTTCGGGACAGGGACCATCACCCCTCCACTTT. This codes for CASSFTSSGQGPSPLHF.

J is TRBJ1-1 and V is TRBV5-1; unclear D gene. CDR3 size: 14 residues. With 3 bases removed from V and 5 bases from J, the gap between germline ends came to 14 bases. Germline V gene lookup returns CDR1 SGHRS and CDR2 YFSETQ. In DNA, the CDR3 is TGCGCCAGCAGCTCGGACTATCGGGAGACTGAAGCTTTCTTT. Amino acids: CASSSDYRETEAFF.